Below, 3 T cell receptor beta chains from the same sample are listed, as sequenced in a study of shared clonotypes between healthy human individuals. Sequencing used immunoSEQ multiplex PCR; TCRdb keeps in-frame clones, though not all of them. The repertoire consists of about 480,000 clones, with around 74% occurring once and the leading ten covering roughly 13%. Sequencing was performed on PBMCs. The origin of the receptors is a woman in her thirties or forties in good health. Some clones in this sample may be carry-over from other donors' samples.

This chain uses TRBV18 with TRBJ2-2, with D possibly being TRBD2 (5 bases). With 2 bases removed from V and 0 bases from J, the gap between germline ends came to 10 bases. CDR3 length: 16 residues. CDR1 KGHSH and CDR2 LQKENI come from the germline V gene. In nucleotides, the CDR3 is TGTGCCAGCTCACCAAAGACTACAGCGAACACCGGGGAGCTGTTTTTT. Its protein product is CASSPKTTANTGELFF.

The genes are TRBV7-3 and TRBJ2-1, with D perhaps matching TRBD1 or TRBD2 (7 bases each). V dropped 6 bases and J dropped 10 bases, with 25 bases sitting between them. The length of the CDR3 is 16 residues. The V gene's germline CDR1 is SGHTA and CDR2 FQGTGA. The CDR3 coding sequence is TGTGCCAGCAGTAAGGGGGCGGGAGACGGTTGGGCGGAGCAGTTCTTC. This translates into CASSKGAGDGWAEQFF.

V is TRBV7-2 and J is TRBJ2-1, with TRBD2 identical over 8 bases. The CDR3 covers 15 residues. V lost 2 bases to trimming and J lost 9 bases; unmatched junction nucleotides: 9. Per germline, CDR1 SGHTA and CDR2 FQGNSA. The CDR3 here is CASSLLTSEGVEQFF. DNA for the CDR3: TGTGCCAGCAGCTTACTGACTAGCGAGGGAGTTGAGCAGTTCTTC.